This is a list of T cell receptor beta chains from one sample in a study of technical replicates of blood from a few donors. Libraries were prepared by immunoSEQ multiplex PCR; TCRdb keeps only in-frame clonotypes and omits some of them. The sample lists roughly 100,000 clones; approximately 96% were seen once. Input material: T cells isolated from PBMCs. The receptors come from a human donor in good health. The CDR3 runs from the conserved cysteine through the conserved F or W. Each record gives: J gene, clone size, V gene, D gene, CDR3 DNA, CDR3 protein. D genes are given only for firm matches. Part of the rows lack a size; the others show once, few, many or a class for expanded clones.

TRBJ2-5 - TRBV5-1 - TGCGCCAGCAGCTTGTGGCCAGACAAGCAAGAGACCCAGTACTTC CASSLWPDKQETQYF
TRBJ1-1 once TRBV28 - TGTGCCAGCAGTTGGACCCTATCAGCGGGGGAAAGAGAAGCTTTCTTT CASSWTLSAGEREAFF
TRBJ2-1 - TRBV2 TRBD2 TGTGCCAGCAGTGAACAGGGAGGGAACGTAAACAATGAGCAGTTCTTC CASSEQGGNVNNEQFF
TRBJ2-1 - TRBV6-5 - TGTGCCAGCAGTTACGTAGGGGGACGGCAGTTCTTC CASSYVGGRQFF
TRBJ1-2 - TRBV13 TRBD1 TGTGCCAGCAGCCTACATGGGGGACAGGGCTACGGCTACACCTTC CASSLHGGQGYGYTF
TRBJ2-1 - TRBV6-1 - TGTGCCAGCAGTGAAAGACAAAACTCCTACAATGAGCAGTTCTTC CASSERQNSYNEQFF
TRBJ2-1 - TRBV6-5 TRBD2 TGTGCCAGCAGTTACTTAGGACTAGCGGGCGTCCCTGAGCAGTTCTTC CASSYLGLAGVPEQFF
TRBJ2-3 - TRBV5-5 TRBD2 TGTGCCAGCAGTTACCCTAGCGGATTTAGCACAGATACGCAGTATTTT CASSYPSGFSTDTQYF
TRBJ2-7 - TRBV21-1 - TGTGCCAACAGCAAAGCGCACAGGGGCGGGGCCCCCCCCTACGAGCAGTACTTC CANSKAHRGGAPPYEQYF
TRBJ2-1 - TRBV19 TRBD1 TGTGCCAGTACCCGGACAGGCTCCTACAATGAGCAGTTCTTC CASTRTGSYNEQFF
TRBJ2-7 - TRBV28 TRBD1 TGTGCCAGCAGGTCGGGACAGGGACTCGACGAGCAGTACTTC CASRSGQGLDEQYF
TRBJ1-5 few TRBV4-1 TRBD1 TGCGCCAGCAGCCAGACACCAAAGGACAGGGTGGTTCAGCCCCAGCATTTT CASSQTPKDRVVQPQHF
TRBJ2-5 - TRBV14 - TGTGCCAGCAGCCAAGATTTCGGGCAGGGTGACGAGACCCAGTACTTC CASSQDFGQGDETQYF
TRBJ2-5 - TRBV5-8 - TGTGCCAGCAGCTTTCGCGGTATCCTCAAATACCAAGAGACCCAGTACTTC CASSFRGILKYQETQYF
TRBJ1-6 - TRBV6-4 TRBD1 TGTGCCAGCAGTGAAAGGGACAGTGGCTCACCCCTCCACTTT CASSERDSGSPLHF
TRBJ1-3 - TRBV7-6 TRBD1 TGTGCCAGCAGCCCACAGGGGGCATCTGGAAACACCATATATTTT CASSPQGASGNTIYF
TRBJ2-7 - TRBV28 TRBD1 TGTGCCAGCAGTTGGACAGGGGGGTCCTACGAGCAGTACTTC CASSWTGGSYEQYF
TRBJ1-1 - TRBV30 - TGTGCCTGGAATGGGGGGGTCCTAATGAACACTGAAGCTTTCTTT CAWNGGVLMNTEAFF
TRBJ1-4 once TRBV5-6 - TGTGCCAGCAGCTTGAAGGGGAACGGAAAGTCAAATGAAAAACTGTTTTTT CASSLKGNGKSNEKLFF
TRBJ2-7 - TRBV5-1 - TGCGCCAGCAGTCTGAGTGCGACACTCGAGCAGTACTTC CASSLSATLEQYF
TRBJ2-7 - TRBV19 - TGTGCCAGTAGTATCGCCCACAGCTCCTACGAGCAGTACTTC CASSIAHSSYEQYF
TRBJ2-2 - TRBV9 - TGTGCCAGCAGCATACCCTTAGCCGGGGAGCTGTTTTTT CASSIPLAGELFF